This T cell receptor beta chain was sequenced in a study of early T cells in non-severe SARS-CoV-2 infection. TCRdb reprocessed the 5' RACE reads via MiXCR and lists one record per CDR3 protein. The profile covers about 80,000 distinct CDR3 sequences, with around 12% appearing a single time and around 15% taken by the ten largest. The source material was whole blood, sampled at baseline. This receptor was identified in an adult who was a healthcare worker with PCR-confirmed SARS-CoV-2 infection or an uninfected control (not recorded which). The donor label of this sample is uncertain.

CDR3 loop: CASIETGSETQYF. Written as DNA, the CDR3 is TGTGCCAGCATCGAAACAGGGTCGGAGACCCAGTACTTC. The rearrangement links TRBV6-5 to TRBJ2-5, with D maybe TRBD1 (6 bases). Germline loops: CDR1 MNHEY, CDR2 SVGAGI. The CDR3 is 13 residues long. The V end lost 7 bases, the J end lost 5 bases, and 14 bases lay between the germline ends.